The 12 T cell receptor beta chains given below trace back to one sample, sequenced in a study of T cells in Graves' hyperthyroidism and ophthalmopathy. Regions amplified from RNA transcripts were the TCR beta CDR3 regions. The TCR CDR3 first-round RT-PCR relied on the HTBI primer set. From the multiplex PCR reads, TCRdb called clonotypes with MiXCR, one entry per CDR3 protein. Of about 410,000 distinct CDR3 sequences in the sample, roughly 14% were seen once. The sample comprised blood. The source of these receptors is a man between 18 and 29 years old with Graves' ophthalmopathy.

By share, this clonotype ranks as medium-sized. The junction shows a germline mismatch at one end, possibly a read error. The CDR3 spells CASSLGDTQYF. The CDR3 nucleotides are TGTGCCAGCAGCTTAGGCGATACGCAGTATTTT. The genes are TRBV12-3 or TRBV12-4 and TRBJ2-3; D unresolved. This CDR3 has 11 residues.

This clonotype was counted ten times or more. The CDR3 DNA reads as TGTGCCAGCAGGGCCCGGGAGGCCCACGAGCAGTACTTC. It codes for CASRAREAHEQYF. The V gene is TRBV2, the J gene TRBJ2-7, with 7 bases fitting TRBD2. The CDR3 loop spans 13 amino acids. J lost 5 bases, V lost 6 bases, and 7 bases had no gene match. Germline CDR1 SNHLY, CDR2 FYNNEI.

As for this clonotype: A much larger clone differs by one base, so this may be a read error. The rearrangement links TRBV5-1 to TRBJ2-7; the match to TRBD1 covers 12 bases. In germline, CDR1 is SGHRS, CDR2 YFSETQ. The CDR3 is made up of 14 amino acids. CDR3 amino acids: CVSSGTGGTYEQYF. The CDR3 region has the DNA TGCGTCAGCAGCGGGACAGGGGGCACCTACGAGCAGTACTTC.

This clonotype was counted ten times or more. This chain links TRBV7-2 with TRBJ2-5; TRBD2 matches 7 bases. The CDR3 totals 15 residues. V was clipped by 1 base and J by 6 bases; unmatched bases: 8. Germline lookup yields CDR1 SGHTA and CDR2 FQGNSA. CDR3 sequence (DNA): TGTGCCAGCAGCTTAGGCCTGGGGGAGGGTAAGACCCAGTACTTC. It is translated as CASSLGLGEGKTQYF. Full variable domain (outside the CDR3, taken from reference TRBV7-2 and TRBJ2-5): GAGVSQSPSNKVTEKGKDVELRCDPISGHTALYWYRQSLGQGLEFLIYFQGNSAPDKSGLPSDRFSAERTGGSVSTLTIQRTQQEDSAVYLCASSLGLGEGKTQYFGPGTRLLVL.

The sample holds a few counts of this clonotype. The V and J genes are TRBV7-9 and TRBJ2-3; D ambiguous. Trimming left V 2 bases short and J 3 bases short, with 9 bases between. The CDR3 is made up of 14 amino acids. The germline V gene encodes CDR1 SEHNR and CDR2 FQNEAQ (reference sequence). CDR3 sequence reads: CASSLLGSTDTQYF. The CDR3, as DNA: TGTGCCAGCAGCTTATTGGGCTCGACAGATACGCAGTATTTT.

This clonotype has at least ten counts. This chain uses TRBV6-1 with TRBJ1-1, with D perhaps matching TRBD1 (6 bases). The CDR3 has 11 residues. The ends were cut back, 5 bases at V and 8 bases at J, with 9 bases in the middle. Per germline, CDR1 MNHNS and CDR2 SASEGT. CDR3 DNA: TGTGCCAGCAGTAACGACAGGGAAGCTTTCTTT. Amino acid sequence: CASSNDREAFF.

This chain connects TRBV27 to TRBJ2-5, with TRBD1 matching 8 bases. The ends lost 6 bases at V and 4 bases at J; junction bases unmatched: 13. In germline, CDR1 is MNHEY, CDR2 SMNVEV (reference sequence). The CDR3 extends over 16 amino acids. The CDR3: CASSAPGQEGAETQYF. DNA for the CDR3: TGTGCCAGCAGCGCCCCGGGACAGGAAGGAGCAGAGACCCAGTACTTC.

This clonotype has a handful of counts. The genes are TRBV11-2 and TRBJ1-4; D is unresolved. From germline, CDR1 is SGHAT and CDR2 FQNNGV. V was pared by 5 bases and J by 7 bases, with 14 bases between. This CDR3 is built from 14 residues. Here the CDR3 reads CASSTWKSFEKLFF. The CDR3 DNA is TGTGCCAGCAGCACGTGGAAGTCCTTTGAAAAACTGTTTTTT.

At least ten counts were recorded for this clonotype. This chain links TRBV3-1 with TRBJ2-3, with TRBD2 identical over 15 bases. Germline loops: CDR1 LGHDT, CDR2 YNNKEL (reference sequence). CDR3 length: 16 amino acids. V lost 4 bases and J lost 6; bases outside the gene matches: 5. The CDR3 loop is CASSRTSGRAGDTQYF. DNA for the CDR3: TGTGCCAGCAGCCGGACTAGCGGGAGGGCCGGGGATACGCAGTATTTT.

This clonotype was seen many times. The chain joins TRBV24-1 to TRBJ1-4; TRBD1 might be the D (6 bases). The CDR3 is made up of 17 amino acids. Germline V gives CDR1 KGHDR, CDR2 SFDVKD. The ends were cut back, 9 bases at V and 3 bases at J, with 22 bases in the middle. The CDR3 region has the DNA TGTGCCACCGTCCTTCGACCGGGACATCGGCCTAATGAAAAACTGTTTTTT. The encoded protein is CATVLRPGHRPNEKLFF.

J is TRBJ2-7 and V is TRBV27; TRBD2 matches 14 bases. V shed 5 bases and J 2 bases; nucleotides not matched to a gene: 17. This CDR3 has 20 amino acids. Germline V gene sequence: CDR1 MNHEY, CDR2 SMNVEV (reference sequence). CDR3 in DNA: TGTGCCAGCAGTCAGTATAGGACTAGCGGGAGGAGCCGGGGGACCTACGAGCAGTACTTC. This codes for CASSQYRTSGRSRGTYEQYF.

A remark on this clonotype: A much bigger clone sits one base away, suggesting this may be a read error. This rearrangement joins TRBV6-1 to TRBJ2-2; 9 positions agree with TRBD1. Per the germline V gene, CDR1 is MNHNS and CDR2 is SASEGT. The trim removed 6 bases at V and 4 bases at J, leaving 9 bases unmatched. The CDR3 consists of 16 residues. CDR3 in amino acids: CASRPGQGHSTGELFF. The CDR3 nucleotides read TGTGCCAGCAGGCCTGGACAGGGGCACAGCACCGGGGAGCTGTTTTTT.